This TCR beta chain was documented in a study of CD8+ T cells in alopecia areata listed by TCRdb under 2018. For the wider study: Treated patients were enrolled in an open-label pilot trial of oral tofacitinib at 5 to 10 mg twice daily for moderate-to-severe alopecia areata. Tofacitinib was given for 6 to 18 months, followed by 6 months of follow-up off drug to assess delayed response and recurrence. For the treated patients, the SALT score, which quantifies what percentage of scalp surface area is affected, served as the measure of disease severity. In both human patients and the C3H/HeJ mouse model, the study applied high-throughput TCRbeta sequencing to look at T cell clonal expansion in alopecia areata. Scalp tissue and sorted CD4+ and CD8+ peripheral blood T cells from patchy and totalis/universalis alopecia areata patients and from healthy controls were covered by human TCRbeta sequencing. Tofacitinib-treated patients had biopsies at baseline and at 4 and 24 weeks of treatment, with a later scalp biopsy in several patients. Clonality in the scalp was compared among normal scalp (n=4), patchy alopecia areata scalp (n=8), and alopecia totalis/universalis scalp (n=8). RNA came from the PAXgene miRNA kit for fixed scalp, the miRNeasy kit for PBMCs, and the RNeasy kit for mouse skin. TCRbeta CDR3 regions were amplified by immunoSEQ multiplex PCR using 35 Vbeta forward and 13 Jbeta reverse primers.

The germline V gene encodes CDR1 MGHRA and CDR2 YSYEKL. Trimming removed 4 bases from V and 5 bases from J, leaving 14 bases between the germline ends. The CDR3 runs 15 residues from the cysteine to the phenylalanine. Only the CDR3 part of the read is kept: 45 bases, read in frame from the first base. Study-level results and caveats: Shared TCR sequences between patients were less evident than in mice, which may be partly attributable to HLA diversity in the patient population. Tofacitinib significantly lowered scalp clonality and the number of expanded CD8+ clones among the top 100 scalp clones. Because the treated cohort was small and had just a single nonresponder, larger studies are needed to establish links between baseline CD8+ expansion and response. Unlike mouse skin, where gammadelta T cells dominate, normal human skin contains resident alphabeta T cells that get sequenced too, which complicates analysis of the scalp TCR repertoire. Compared with normal scalp, lesional scalp, particularly in alopecia totalis/universalis, had higher clonality and more expanded CD8+ clones, which suggests antigenic drive. Many expanded lesional clones were found to persist in scalp and blood during tofacitinib treatment, and relapse after treatment cessation may be partly explained by this persistence.

As regards this clone: Its antigen is currently not known. No much larger clonotype is one base removed from it; base qualities were not supplied.

Library preparation was by the immunoSEQ multiplex PCR assay. For TCR sequencing, RNA was extracted from every sample and reverse transcribed into cDNA to serve as template. SuperScript III was used for first-strand cDNA synthesis, primed with a 2:1 mix of oligo-dT and random hexamers. A synthetic immune receptor repertoire was used to assess amplification bias, and residual bias was removed computationally. As for the original processing: Raw reads were preprocessed to remove errors, and CDR3 was defined by IMGT conventions from the conserved cysteine to phenylalanine. To get clonality, Shannon entropy was normalized by log2 of the number of productive unique TCRs and the result was subtracted from 1. Scalp TCRbeta sequences were cross-referenced with sorted blood CD4 and CD8 repertoires so that the CD4 or CD8 identity of scalp clones could be inferred. Held by TCRdb, this immuneACCESS table contains in-frame sequences only and omits some clones. Under half of the omission traces to an unresolved V gene where checked; the cause of the rest is unknown. That table is the source of V, J and clone size, and D and trimming were worked out from the DNA. This sample is represented by some 180,000 clones; approximately 53% of them were singletons. 10% to 13% of the sample is taken by the ten largest.

The time point tag for this specimen amounts to: roughly 24 weeks on oral tofacitinib. The sample's treatment or condition label, decoded: oral pan-JAK inhibitor, 5-10 mg twice daily. Lesional scalp punch biopsies and peripheral blood were obtained from alopecia areata patients. PBMCs were separated by density centrifugation and stained for CD3, CD4 and CD8, after which CD4+ and CD8+ T cells were sorted on a FACSAria. The sequence derives from a human donor with alopecia areata. The sample was CD8+ T cells sorted from blood, taken at week 24, from a patient treated with tofacitinib. The chain employs TRBV4-1 and TRBJ2-2, and TRBD2 may be the D gene, going by 7 matching bases. The sequenced DNA is TGCGCCAGCAGCCCTGAGGGGGGGCCAACCGGGGAGCTGTTTTTT. Translation gives CASSPEGGPTGELFF.